Sequencing of this TCR beta chain was carried out in a study of shared clonotypes between healthy human individuals. Study background: Each donor contributed plates that comprised three CD4 naive, three CD4 memory, two CD8 naive and one CD8 memory. Study-level results: A reduction in generation probabilities was seen for non-shared clonotypes relative to those shared by all four donors.

Measured with immunoSEQ multiplex PCR; TCRdb has only the in-frame clones, and not every one. The sample gives some 2,000,000 clones, 85% to 95% of which show up once; 0.9% to 1.4% is in the top ten. In germline, CDR1 is PRHDT, CDR2 FYEKMQ (reference sequence). The V segment lost 2 bases and the J segment 5 bases; nucleotides outside the gene matches: 3. This CDR3 spans 14 amino acids. A note on this clone: No antigen is known for it.

Naive-designated CD8 cells lacked CD45RO, were positively enriched for CCR7, and omitted terminally differentiated effector memory CD45RA+ cells. Each sample came from a Caucasian adult donor living in Nashville, Tennessee. The sequenced sample was naive CD8+ T cells sorted from blood. The sequence came from a man aged 18 to 35 in good health. V is TRBV13 and J is TRBJ2-1, with 7 bases aligning to TRBD2. The CDR3 nucleotides read TGTGCCAGCAGCTTACTAGCGGATGACAATGAGCAGTTCTTC. This translates into CASSLLADDNEQFF.